The clone carrying this T cell receptor beta chain appeared a few times. Antigen specificity is unknown. TCRdb passed the 5' RACE reads through MiXCR, listing each CDR3 protein once. Seen here are 670,000 or so distinct CDR3 sequences, around 17% observed once, and the top ten hold about a fifth. The sample is drawn from a study of CD8 T cells in ankylosing spondylitis. General observations from the study: One TCR beta motif, made up of several highly homologous variants, appeared characteristic of ankylosing spondylitis blood.

The receptor's source is a male donor with ankylosing spondylitis. Sequencing used blood, either unsorted or a sorted T cell fraction (not recorded which).

CDR3 protein: CASSPNRGGFTEAFF. The CDR3 nucleotides read TGTGCCAGCAGTCCCAACAGGGGAGGTTTCACTGAAGCTTTCTTT. The V and J genes are TRBV12-3 or TRBV12-4 and TRBJ1-1, with 7 bases matching TRBD1. The V and J ends lost 5 bases and 4 bases, in that order; junction bases with no gene match: 10. There are 15 residues in the CDR3.